These 16 T cell receptor beta chains came from one sample sequenced in a study of cytomegalovirus exposure and HLA in healthy donors. The PCR had 60 Vbeta and 13 Jbeta primers. Assay used: immunoSEQ multiplex PCR; TCRdb lists only in-frame clones, some missing. The repertoire consists of 95,000 or so clones, with about three quarters occurring once and the leading ten covering roughly 16%. Input material: PBMCs. The receptors stem from a woman aged 50 to 60 in good health and CMV-seropositive.

The chain links TRBV5-1 to TRBJ2-3; tentatively, D is TRBD2 (6 bases). Germline assignment: CDR1 SGHRS and CDR2 YFSETQ. The CDR3 consists of 15 residues. The germline V and J ends were trimmed by 7 bases and 2 bases, with 17 bases remaining between them. The CDR3 DNA sequence: TGCGCCAGCTCAGGAGGGAGTCGGGTCACAGATACGCAGTATTTT. This encodes CASSGGSRVTDTQYF.

The V and J genes are TRBV30 and TRBJ2-7; the D gene is possibly TRBD1 (5 bases). The CDR3 has 11 residues. Germline CDR1 is GTSNPN and CDR2 is SVGIG (reference sequence). The V gene lost 4 bases and the J gene lost 3 bases, with 7 bases spanning the gap. DNA of the CDR3: TGTGCCTGGATAGACAGCTACGAGCAGTACTTC. Translation: CAWIDSYEQYF.

V usage is TRBV7-6 and J usage is TRBJ2-2; D might be TRBD2 (5 bases). CDR3 length equals 13 residues. Germline V gives CDR1 SGHVS, CDR2 FNYEAQ. The germline V and J ends were trimmed by 3 bases and 9 bases, with 11 bases remaining between them. DNA for the CDR3: TGTGCCAGCAGCTTGAGGGTCGGGAGGGAGCTGTTTTTT. Its translation is CASSLRVGRELFF.

The gene calls are TRBV6-1 and TRBJ2-7; D is possibly TRBD1 (5 bases). Germline values: CDR1 MNHNS, CDR2 SASEGT. The germline V and J ends were trimmed by 8 bases and 4 bases, with 18 bases remaining between them. The CDR3 has 14 residues. The DNA for the CDR3 is TGTGCCAGCTGGCAAAGGGGTCTTCTGTACGAGCAGTACTTC. Translated, it gives CASWQRGLLYEQYF.

V is TRBV5-6 and J is TRBJ1-5; D possibly corresponds to TRBD1 (6 bases). The CDR3 contains 17 residues. Trimming left V 1 base short and J 2 bases short, with 16 bases between. CDR1 is SGHDT and CDR2 is YYEEEE in the germline V gene. This CDR3 is CASSLWQGNWRNQPQHF. Here the CDR3 DNA reads TGTGCCAGCAGCTTGTGGCAGGGGAATTGGCGCAATCAGCCCCAGCATTTT.

This clone was seen a few times. This chain links TRBV11-3 with TRBJ2-3; 8 nucleotides line up with TRBD2. After removal of 3 bases from V and 2 bases from J, the junction contained 7 bases not matched to a gene. Germline CDR1 and CDR2: SGHNT and YENEEA. The CDR3 loop spans 16 amino acids. CDR3 residues: CASSFGGGLLTDTQYF. CDR3 DNA sequence: TGTGCCAGCAGCTTCGGCGGGGGGCTCCTCACAGATACGCAGTATTTT.

This clone is a singleton in its sample. The V gene is TRBV6-6, the J gene TRBJ2-1, with D unclear. The CDR3 is made up of 13 amino acids. Per the germline V gene, CDR1 is MNHNY and CDR2 is SVGAGI (reference sequence). Deletions cut 6 bases from V and 7 bases from J, with 13 bases between. CDR3 sequence: CASSPVGPNEQFF. CDR3 nucleotides: TGTGCCAGCAGCCCCGTTGGGCCGAATGAGCAGTTCTTC.

V and J are TRBV7-8 and TRBJ2-7; 8 bases fit TRBD2. The CDR3 has 16 residues. The V gene end was trimmed by 5 bases and the J gene end by 2 bases; junction bases not matched to a gene: 11. Germline CDR1 is SGHVS and CDR2 is FQNEAQ. CDR3 DNA sequence: TGTGCCAGCAGCGTCGGACTAGCCTACAACACCTACGAGCAGTACTTC. Protein: CASSVGLAYNTYEQYF.

The chain combines TRBV5-4 with TRBJ1-4; TRBD1 matches at 12 bases. The ends lost 4 bases at V and 1 base at J; junction bases unmatched: 2. The germline V gene encodes CDR1 SGHNT and CDR2 YYREEE (reference sequence). The CDR3 spans 16 residues. The CDR3 region is CASSRDRGRTNEKLFF. The CDR3 nucleotides read TGTGCCAGCAGCCGGGACAGGGGGCGAACTAATGAAAAACTGTTTTTT.

The chain uses TRBV14 and TRBJ1-5, with no clear D. CDR3 size: 13 residues. Germline V CDR1 and CDR2: SGHDN, FVKESK. Trimming stripped 1 base from V and 3 bases from J, with 4 bases between. The CDR3 DNA reads as TGTGCCAGCAGCCAAGGGGCCAATCAGCCCCAGCATTTT. Translated, it gives CASSQGANQPQHF. The whole variable domain, filled in from reference TRBV14 and TRBJ1-5, reads EAGVTQFPSHSVIEKGQTVTLRCDPISGHDNLYWYRRVMGKEIKFLLHFVKESKQDESGMPNNRFLAERTGGTYSTLKVQPAELEDSGVYFCASSQGANQPQHFGDGTRLSIL.

This sequence joins TRBV11-2 and TRBJ2-7; 12 nucleotides line up with TRBD2. CDR1 is SGHAT, CDR2 FQNNGV, per germline. The length of the CDR3 is 16 residues. V shed 7 bases, J shed 4 bases, and the junction held 11 bases outside the gene matches. The CDR3 DNA follows: TGTGCCAGCACCCCGAGCGGAACTAGCGGGAGGTACGAGCAGTACTTC. It codes for CASTPSGTSGRYEQYF.

The chain recombines TRBV5-1 with TRBJ2-5; D not resolved. There are 14 residues in the CDR3. Between the trimmed V and J ends, which lost 7 bases and 2 bases, there was a span of 15 bases. Per the germline V gene, CDR1 is SGHRS and CDR2 is YFSETQ. The chain's CDR3 is CASGGEARQETQYF. In DNA, the CDR3 is TGCGCCAGCGGTGGCGAAGCTAGACAAGAGACCCAGTACTTC.

The V gene is TRBV28, the J gene TRBJ2-7; D is ambiguous. This CDR3 contains 13 residues. The V end lost 7 bases, the J end lost 0 bases, and 10 bases lay between the germline ends. Germline CDR1 and CDR2: MDHEN and SYDVKM. CDR3: CASTVGSSYEQYF. CDR3 bases: TGTGCCAGCACGGTCGGTAGCTCCTACGAGCAGTACTTC.

This clone was detected a few times. The gene calls are TRBV28 and TRBJ2-7, with 13 bases matching TRBD2. Germline V gives CDR1 MDHEN, CDR2 SYDVKM. This CDR3 contains 16 residues. The V and J ends lost 6 bases and 3 bases, in that order; junction bases with no gene match: 8. This chain's CDR3 is CASRPRGLAGLYEQYF. The CDR3 DNA reads as TGTGCCAGCAGGCCCAGGGGACTAGCGGGACTCTACGAGCAGTACTTC.

This CDR3 is CATGGRGAFF. CDR3 sequence (DNA): TGTGCCACTGGCGGCCGGGGGGCTTTCTTT. V gene TRBV6-6 combines with J gene TRBJ2-3; D may be TRBD1 (5 bases). The DNA matches TRBJ1-1 better at its end, which makes the J call doubtful. The germline CDR1 and CDR2 sequences are MNHNY and SVGAGI (reference sequence). The CDR3 totals 10 residues.

This chain uses TRBV10-1 with TRBJ2-5; 8 positions agree with TRBD1. The CDR3 has 16 amino acids. With 3 bases clipped from V and 5 bases from J, the junction kept 11 bases outside the gene matches. Germline V gene data show CDR1 as WNHNN and CDR2 as SYGVQD (reference sequence). The CDR3 here is CASSEQPGQGRETQYF. The CDR3 region has the DNA TGCGCCAGCAGTGAACAACCTGGACAGGGTCGGGAGACCCAGTACTTC.